These T cell receptor beta chains were read from a single sample in a study of T cell repertoires in cytomegalovirus infection. TCRdb ran MiXCR on the reads and lists one entry per CDR3 protein. The data hold hundreds of thousands of distinct CDR3 sequences, with about 7% observed a single time. The sample taken for sequencing was PBMCs. The receptors derive from a human donor in good health (CMV status not recorded). Some clones in this sample may be carry-over from other donors' samples. Both conserved end residues are trimmed from each CDR3.

V gene	J gene	CDR3 protein
TRBV20-1	TRBJ2-3	SARDSIAVADTQY
TRBV28	TRBJ1-2	ASSLAGPYGYT
TRBV6-5	TRBJ2-2	ASSPQFGELF
TRBV2	TRBJ1-1	ALRAVNSNTEAF
TRBV5-5	TRBJ1-5	ASSLEQDQPQH
TRBV29-1	TRBJ1-5	SVATQGQPQH
TRBV7-9	TRBJ1-1	AITPESGTEAF
TRBV6-6	TRBJ2-7	ASSYSRLLGLGDEQY
TRBV5-1	TRBJ2-1	ASTPLAGATNEQF
TRBV7-2	TRBJ2-7	ASSLGGSGGYEQY
TRBV3-1	TRBJ1-4	ASSQSVTNEKLF
TRBV2	TRBJ1-2	ASSVDSYGYT
TRBV11-3	TRBJ2-1	ASSLEGDEQF
TRBV7-2	TRBJ1-5	ASSTTGGAGNQPQH
TRBV13	TRBJ2-3	ASTGTGEADTQY
TRBV25-1	TRBJ1-1	ASSGVGKGEAF
TRBV4-1	TRBJ2-5	ASSQAGLQTQY
TRBV6-2/TRBV6-3	TRBJ2-2	ASNRIDRGLGTGELF
TRBV29-1	TRBJ1-1	SDSRGTEAF
TRBV6-2/TRBV6-3	TRBJ2-1	ASTSGGGNEQF
TRBV7-2	TRBJ1-3	ASSPDTGNYGNTIY
TRBV7-7	TRBJ1-3	ASSLAGTGPGNTIY